The 27 T cell receptor beta chains presented below share a single source sample, sequenced in a study of shared clonotypes between healthy human individuals. The method was immunoSEQ multiplex PCR; TCRdb's version includes in-frame clones alone and lacks a portion of them. The sample lists about 580,000 clones, roughly 98% occurring once. Selected positively for CCR7 and CD45RO-negative, naive CD8 cells excluded terminally differentiated effector memory CD45RA+ cells. Sequenced input: naive CD8+ T cells sorted from blood. These receptor sequences come from a man in his thirties or forties in good health.

This chain uses TRBV29-1 with TRBJ2-1, with TRBD2 as a possible D gene (6 bases). This CDR3 has 14 amino acids. The ends were cut back, 2 bases at V and 6 bases at J, with 14 bases in the middle. Germline V gene lookup returns CDR1 SQVTM and CDR2 ANQGSEA. Here the CDR3 reads CSVELLPRGNEQFF. DNA for the CDR3: TGCAGCGTTGAATTGCTCCCGCGGGGCAATGAGCAGTTCTTC.

The rearrangement joins TRBV4-1 to TRBJ2-7; TRBD2 agrees at 11 bases. Germline CDR1 is MGHRA and CDR2 is YSYEKL. V lost 4 bases, J lost 2 bases, and 4 bases stayed unmatched. The CDR3 has 15 amino acids. In DNA form, the CDR3 reads TGCGCCAGCAGCCCCGGACTAGCGGGTACCTACGAGCAGTACTTC. Protein sequence: CASSPGLAGTYEQYF.

The rearrangement joins TRBV7-2 to TRBJ2-4; TRBD1 matches 7 bases. CDR3 size: 16 residues. Germline V gene lookup returns CDR1 SGHTA and CDR2 FQGNSA. V trimming: 3 bases; J trimming: 5 bases; junction bases outside the gene matches: 10. The CDR3 loop reads CASSFPTGSEENIQYF. The CDR3 region has the DNA TGTGCCAGCAGCTTTCCGACAGGGAGTGAGGAAAACATTCAGTACTTC.

The chain has TRBV29-1 and TRBJ2-2, with TRBD1 identical over 7 bases. V dropped 6 bases and J dropped 3; count of bases not matched to a gene: 4. There are 13 residues in the CDR3. The germline gives CDR1 SQVTM, CDR2 ANQGSEA. CDR3 DNA sequence: TGCAGCGTCCAAACAGGGGACACCGGGGAGCTGTTTTTT. The encoded protein is CSVQTGDTGELFF.

The rearrangement links TRBV5-6 to TRBJ2-1, with 7 nucleotides matching TRBD2. V lost 0 bases and J lost 5; bases outside the gene matches: 11. Germline lookup yields CDR1 SGHDT and CDR2 YYEEEE. This CDR3 is built from 17 residues. The CDR3 bases are TGTGCCAGCAGCTTGGGCCCTAATAGCGGGCCCAACAATGAGCAGTTCTTC. It yields the protein CASSLGPNSGPNNEQFF. The variable domain in full, with the rest retrieved from reference TRBV5-6 and TRBJ2-1, is DAGVTQSPTHLIKTRGQQVTLRCSPKSGHDTVSWYQQALGQGPQFIFQYYEEEERQRGNFPDRFSGHQFPNYSSELNVNALLLGDSALYLCASSLGPNSGPNNEQFFGPGTRLTVL.

V usage is TRBV28 and J usage is TRBJ2-7; 7 bases fit TRBD1. J lost 1 base, V lost 7 bases, and 4 bases had no gene match. This CDR3 has 13 amino acids. The germline gives CDR1 MDHEN, CDR2 SYDVKM. The CDR3 reads CASKQGPSYEQYF. CDR3 in DNA: TGTGCCAGCAAACAGGGGCCGTCCTACGAGCAGTACTTC.

This clone is a singleton in its sample. The chain has TRBV6-1 and TRBJ2-3; weak D call: TRBD2 (6 bases). There are 16 residues in the CDR3. V lost 2 bases and J lost 6, with 18 bases in between. Germline V gene lookup returns CDR1 MNHNS and CDR2 SASEGT. CDR3 sequence reads: CASSEPTGLIRDTQYF. In nucleotides, the CDR3 is TGTGCCAGCAGTGAACCTACGGGACTGATTAGGGATACGCAGTATTTT.

Concerning this clone: Other DNA sequences in the same sample also yield this CDR3. This sequence joins TRBV19 and TRBJ2-7; 11 nucleotides line up with TRBD2. From germline, CDR1 is LNHDA and CDR2 SQIVND (reference sequence). The CDR3 runs 15 residues. The J segment lost 3 bases and the V segment lost 1 base, leaving 2 bases of the junction unmatched. The CDR3 sequence is CASSIALAGGYEQYF. CDR3 coding DNA: TGTGCCAGTAGTATAGCCCTAGCGGGGGGCTACGAGCAGTACTTC.

A single count supports this clone. The chain recombines TRBV7-9 with TRBJ2-1, with a possible D match to TRBD2 (7 bases). The V end lost 5 bases, the J end lost 6 bases, and 23 bases lay between the germline ends. The CDR3 contains 17 residues. Germline-derived CDR1 and CDR2 are SEHNR and FQNEAQ (reference sequence). This chain's CDR3 is CASSRGGLDPPPNEQFF. In DNA, the CDR3 is TGTGCCAGCAGCAGGGGGGGTCTGGACCCTCCCCCCAATGAGCAGTTCTTC.

The chain has TRBV9 and TRBJ2-1; 8 bases are a match to TRBD1. The V segment lost 5 bases and the J segment 0 bases; nucleotides outside the gene matches: 7. The V gene's germline CDR1 is SGDLS and CDR2 YYNGEE. The CDR3 runs to 16 residues. The chain's CDR3 is CASSQTGGNSYNEQFF. In DNA form, the CDR3 reads TGTGCCAGCAGTCAAACAGGGGGTAACTCCTACAATGAGCAGTTCTTC.

The chain employs TRBV4-1 and TRBJ1-1; D might be TRBD1 (6 bases). The CDR3 length is 16 residues. Germline CDR1 and CDR2: MGHRA and YSYEKL. V lost 3 bases and J lost 2, with 16 bases in between. CDR3 region: CASSHHLGTPNTEAFF. CDR3 sequence (DNA): TGCGCCAGCAGCCACCATTTAGGGACACCTAACACTGAAGCTTTCTTT.

This sequence joins TRBV27 and TRBJ2-1, with D unclear. The CDR3 spans 18 residues. V lost 1 base to trimming and J lost 2 bases, with 18 bases between them. Looked up from germline, CDR1 is MNHEY and CDR2 is SMNVEV (reference sequence). CDR3 in amino acids: CASSLYFPGEKTYNEQFF. CDR3 sequence (DNA): TGTGCCAGCAGTTTATATTTTCCGGGTGAGAAGACCTACAATGAGCAGTTCTTC.

The J gene is TRBJ2-7, the V gene TRBV28, with D perhaps TRBD2 (6 bases). The V gene lost 6 bases and the J gene lost 3 bases, with 18 bases spanning the gap. The CDR3 consists of 15 residues. The germline CDR1 and CDR2 sequences are MDHEN and SYDVKM. The CDR3: CASRLRDGTFYEQYF. The DNA for the CDR3 is TGTGCCAGCAGACTAAGGGACGGGACTTTCTACGAGCAGTACTTC.

The V call is TRBV28, the J call TRBJ1-5; 8 bases fit TRBD1. The CDR3 sequence is 14 residues long. With V trimmed by 6 bases and J by 3 bases, 4 bases remained unmatched. Germline lookup yields CDR1 MDHEN and CDR2 SYDVKM. The CDR3 here is CASRLGQANQPQHF. The CDR3 DNA reads as TGTGCCAGCAGGTTGGGACAGGCCAATCAGCCCCAGCATTTT. Full variable domain (remainder filled in from reference TRBV28 and TRBJ1-5): DVKVTQSSRYLVKRTGEKVFLECVQDMDHENMFWYRQDPGLGLRLIYFSYDVKMKEKGDIPEGYSVSREKKERFSLILESASTNQTSMYLCASRLGQANQPQHFGDGTRLSIL.

The V and J genes are TRBV7-1 and TRBJ2-3, with TRBD2 identical over 8 bases. TRBV7-1 is treated as an ORF (open reading frame) with a function not yet certain. Trimming removed 4 bases from V and 6 bases from J; junction bases left unmatched: 12. This CDR3 contains 16 residues. CDR3 loop: CASSLSREVPADTQYF. DNA of the CDR3: TGTGCCAGCAGCTTATCGCGGGAGGTTCCTGCGGATACGCAGTATTTT.

The CDR3 here is CASRRIRRSEDEQFF. The CDR3, as DNA: TGCGCCAGCAGACGAATAAGAAGGAGTGAGGATGAGCAGTTCTTC. The rearrangement joins TRBV10-2 to TRBJ2-1; D is uncertain. Between the trimmed V and J ends, which lost 6 bases and 8 bases, there was a span of 20 bases. The germline gives CDR1 WSHSY, CDR2 SAAADI. This CDR3 has 15 amino acids.

The CDR3 spells CASSQGEDSLPSLSSYEQYF. CDR3 DNA: TGTGCCAGCAGCCAAGGGGAGGACAGCCTACCAAGCCTAAGCTCCTACGAGCAGTACTTC. The chain employs TRBV14 and TRBJ2-7; tentatively, D is TRBD1 or TRBD2 (6 bases each). V lost 1 base and J 0 bases, leaving 25 bases between the germline ends. This CDR3 spans 20 amino acids. The germline V gene encodes CDR1 SGHDN and CDR2 FVKESK.

The chain recombines TRBV6-4 with TRBJ2-1; 14 nucleotides agree with TRBD2. CDR1 is MRHNA and CDR2 is SNTAGT in the germline V gene. J lost 3 bases, V lost 5 bases, and 6 bases had no gene match. The length of the CDR3 is 17 residues. The CDR3 here is CASSPGLAGDNYNEQFF. The CDR3 DNA is TGTGCCAGCAGTCCGGGACTAGCGGGAGATAACTACAATGAGCAGTTCTTC.

The V call is TRBV28, the J call TRBJ2-7; D uncertain. Germline-derived CDR1 and CDR2 are MDHEN and SYDVKM. This CDR3 has 14 residues. The V end was cut by 4 bases, the J end by 3 bases, with 13 bases between. The CDR3 region has the DNA TGTGCCAGCAGTTACGAACGTTTGGACTACGAGCAGTACTTC. Translation: CASSYERLDYEQYF.

The chain has TRBV28 and TRBJ2-7; TRBD1 aligns across 7 bases. There are 13 residues in the CDR3. Germline values: CDR1 MDHEN, CDR2 SYDVKM. After removal of 10 bases from V and 3 bases from J, the junction contained 9 bases not matched to a gene. In DNA form, the CDR3 reads TGTGCCACACGGGGACAGCTTTTCTACGAGCAGTACTTC. Translated, it gives CATRGQLFYEQYF.

The J gene is TRBJ2-7, the V gene TRBV4-3; no clear D gene. The V end was cut by 0 bases, the J end by 6 bases, with 15 bases between. CDR1 is LGHNA and CDR2 is YSLEER in the germline V gene. The CDR3 is made up of 15 amino acids. The CDR3: CASSQDRAQVGEQYF. The CDR3 nucleotides read TGCGCCAGCAGCCAAGATCGAGCCCAGGTGGGCGAGCAGTACTTC.

This clone was detected once. The rearrangement uses TRBV5-1 and TRBJ2-7, with 9 bases that match TRBD1. J was trimmed by 0 bases and V by 4 bases; bases with no gene match: 11. CDR3 length equals 17 residues. Germline V gene sequence: CDR1 SGHRS, CDR2 YFSETQ. Here the CDR3 DNA reads TGCGCCAGCAGCCTCGGACAGGGGAAGAAAAGCTCCTACGAGCAGTACTTC. Translating it yields CASSLGQGKKSSYEQYF.

This rearrangement joins TRBV18 to TRBJ2-1; weak D call: TRBD2 (6 bases). This CDR3 is built from 16 residues. Deletions cut 3 bases from V and 5 bases from J, with 17 bases between. Germline assignment: CDR1 KGHSH and CDR2 LQKENI. CDR3 in DNA: TGTGCCAGCTCACCCGAACGGAGGGCCGAAAACAATGAGCAGTTCTTC. Translating gives CASSPERRAENNEQFF.

The rearrangement joins TRBV5-5 to TRBJ2-2, with a weak D call TRBD1 (5 bases). The CDR3 consists of 14 residues. Trimming left V 3 bases short and J 11 bases short, with 17 bases between. CDR1 and CDR2 (germline): SGHKS, YYEKEE (reference sequence). The CDR3 loop reads CASSSDSFVGELFF. The CDR3 nucleotides are TGTGCCAGCAGCTCTGACAGCTTCGTCGGTGAGCTGTTTTTT.

The CDR3 nucleotides read TGTGCCAGCTTTGGAAGGGGGAGCTCCTACAATGAGCAGTTCTTC. This encodes CASFGRGSSYNEQFF. The chain joins TRBV27 to TRBJ2-1, with TRBD1 as a possible D gene (6 bases). The length of the CDR3 is 15 residues. The V end was cut by 8 bases, the J end by 0 bases, with 14 bases between. Germline V CDR1 and CDR2: MNHEY, SMNVEV (reference sequence).

The V call is TRBV6-1, the J call TRBJ2-5; weak D call: TRBD2 (5 bases). The CDR3 totals 17 residues. The germline V gene has CDR1 MNHNS and CDR2 SASEGT. V was cut by 1 base and J by 0 bases, with 15 bases left in between. CDR3 nucleotide sequence: TGTGCCAGCAGTGAAGAGGAAGCGGTCAGGTACCAAGAGACCCAGTACTTC. Its protein is CASSEEEAVRYQETQYF.

The V and J genes are TRBV7-3 and TRBJ2-1; the D call may be TRBD1 or TRBD2 (5 bases each). The CDR3 is 14 amino acids. Trimming cost V 2 bases and J 8 bases, with 13 bases left between them. The germline V gene encodes CDR1 SGHTA and CDR2 FQGTGA. The chain's CDR3 is CASSLPGPSDEQFF. Here the CDR3 DNA reads TGTGCCAGCAGCTTACCGGGGCCCAGCGATGAGCAGTTCTTC.